This TCR beta chain was identified during a study of CD4 T cells in relation to SARS-CoV-2 and coronaviruses. Study-wide background: PBMCs were cultured with antigen for roughly 10 days before TCR beta sequencing.

Trimming stripped 1 base from V and 0 bases from J, with 13 bases between. This CDR3 spans 16 amino acids. In germline, CDR1 is MGHRA, CDR2 YSYEKL. Remarks on this clone: What it recognizes is unknown.

Generated by immunoSEQ multiplex PCR, the TCRdb table keeps only in-frame clones and is missing some. This table has more than 35,000 clones, roughly 73% appearing once. This sequence originates from an adult with COVID-19. The material sequenced was memory CD4+ T cells from PBMCs, cultured in vitro. This chain uses TRBV4-1 with TRBJ2-7; D possibly corresponds to TRBD1 (6 bases). Here the CDR3 reads CASSQGTVPSSYEQYF. The CDR3 DNA follows: TGCGCCAGCAGCCAAGGGACAGTGCCTAGCTCCTACGAGCAGTACTTC.